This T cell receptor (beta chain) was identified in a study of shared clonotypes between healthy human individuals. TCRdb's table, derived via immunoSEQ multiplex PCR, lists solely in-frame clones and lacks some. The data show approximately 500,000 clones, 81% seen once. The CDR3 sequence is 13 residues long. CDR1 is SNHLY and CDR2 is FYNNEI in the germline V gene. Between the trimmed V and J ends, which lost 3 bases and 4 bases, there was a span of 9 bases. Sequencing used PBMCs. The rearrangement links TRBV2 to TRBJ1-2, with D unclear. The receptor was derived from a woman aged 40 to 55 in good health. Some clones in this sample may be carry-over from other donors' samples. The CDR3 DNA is TGTGCCAGCAGTGACGGATTCTCCTATGGCTACACCTTC. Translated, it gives CASSDGFSYGYTF.